This T cell receptor beta chain derives from a study of blood T cell repertoires in COVID-19. Background on the study: There were acute and convalescent COVID-19 samples, and they came from the United States, Italy and Spain.

The assay was immunoSEQ multiplex PCR, and TCRdb's table has in-frame clones only and misses some. The data contain around 220,000 clones, just over 85% of them seen just once; the ten biggest clones take up approximately 4.8%. The CDR3 has 15 residues. The ends were cut back, 0 bases at V and 6 bases at J, with 9 bases in the middle. Germline CDR1 is SEHNR and CDR2 is FQNEAQ (reference sequence). The receptor's source is a man between 50 and 59 years old with acute or convalescent COVID-19. Sequences were obtained from peripheral blood. The rearrangement uses TRBV7-9 and TRBJ1-6; the D is unclear. This chain's CDR3 is CASSLAPAGNSPLHF. For the CDR3, the DNA is TGTGCCAGCAGCTTAGCCCCCGCGGGTAATTCACCCCTCCACTTT.